Each of the 21 T cell receptor beta chains below was sequenced from the same sample in a study of T cell responses to AZD1222 COVID-19 vaccine. Clones were sequenced by immunoSEQ multiplex PCR, and TCRdb holds only the in-frame ones, with some missing. The profile shows 150,000 to 200,000 clones, 90% to 95% of them singletons. The sequenced sample was peripheral blood, obtained 28 days after the second dose of the MenACWY control vaccine. The source is an adult who received the MenACWY meningococcal vaccine as a control.

The chain uses TRBV9 and TRBJ2-1, with D perhaps TRBD2 (6 bases). This CDR3 is built from 14 residues. V lost 3 bases and J lost 8, with 15 bases in between. The germline gives CDR1 SGDLS, CDR2 YYNGEE. DNA of the CDR3: TGTGCCAGCAGCGGCCGGGACTCTCGGGATGAGCAGTTCTTC. Protein sequence: CASSGRDSRDEQFF.

The chain has TRBV5-1 and TRBJ1-2, with D unresolved. CDR1 is SGHRS, CDR2 YFSETQ, per germline. CDR3 length: 14 residues. The germline V and J ends were trimmed by 4 bases and 7 bases, with 17 bases remaining between them. The CDR3 DNA sequence: TGCGCCAGCAGCCCTCCCACCCAATCGGGTGGCTACACCTTC. Its protein is CASSPPTQSGGYTF.

The chain recombines TRBV5-1 with TRBJ2-7, with D unresolved. Per the germline V gene, CDR1 is SGHRS and CDR2 is YFSETQ. Trimming left V 0 bases short and J 4 bases short, with 11 bases between. This CDR3 has 14 residues. For the CDR3, the DNA is TGCGCCAGCAGCTTGGACGGTCGGAATTACGAGCAGTACTTC. This gives the protein CASSLDGRNYEQYF.

The chain couples TRBV5-1 to TRBJ2-5; D remains ambiguous. The CDR3 is 14 residues long. Germline V gives CDR1 SGHRS, CDR2 YFSETQ. V was shortened by 4 bases and J by 3 bases, with 13 bases between the two germline ends. The CDR3 loop is CASSPVLRKETQYF. The CDR3 nucleotides are TGCGCCAGCAGCCCGGTCCTAAGAAAAGAGACCCAGTACTTC.

The chain carries TRBV7-9 and TRBJ2-7, with 7 bases fitting TRBD1. The CDR3 runs 12 residues. V was clipped by 7 bases and J by 3 bases; unmatched bases: 3. Germline V gene sequence: CDR1 SEHNR, CDR2 FQNEAQ (reference sequence). The DNA for the CDR3 is TGTGCCAGCAAACGGGACAGCTACGAGCAGTACTTC. Translation gives CASKRDSYEQYF.

The chain employs TRBV6-2 or TRBV6-3 and TRBJ2-2, with no clear D. Trimming removed 3 bases at V and 4 bases at J, with 18 bases between. Germline CDR1 reads MNHEY; CDR2 reads SVGEGT. The CDR3 runs 17 residues. The CDR3 nucleotides read TGTGCCAGCAGTTATGGGCCTGCTGCAATCAGCACCGGGGAGCTGTTTTTT. Translation: CASSYGPAAISTGELFF.

For the CDR3, the DNA is TGTGCCAGCAGTCCAAGGGGACAGGGCCACGAGCAGTACTTC. This translates into CASSPRGQGHEQYF. The V and J genes are TRBV27 and TRBJ2-7; 9 bases align to TRBD1. With 5 bases clipped from V and 5 bases from J, the junction kept 7 bases outside the gene matches. Germline CDR1 and CDR2: MNHEY and SMNVEV (reference sequence). There are 14 residues in the CDR3.

This chain uses TRBV19 with TRBJ2-3, with TRBD2 matching 12 bases. With V trimmed by 5 bases and J by 4 bases, 10 bases remained unmatched. The CDR3 has 17 residues. From germline, CDR1 is LNHDA and CDR2 SQIVND (reference sequence). CDR3 nucleotides: TGTGCCAGTAGTCTCCGACTAGCGGGAGTTCTGGCAGATACGCAGTATTTT. It codes for CASSLRLAGVLADTQYF.

The J gene is TRBJ1-1, the V gene TRBV9, with D possibly TRBD1 on 5 matching bases. The CDR3 spans 13 residues. Looked up from germline, CDR1 is SGDLS and CDR2 is YYNGEE. The V end lost 4 bases, the J end lost 4 bases, and 11 bases lay between the germline ends. In DNA form, the CDR3 reads TGTGCCAGCAGCCCCCAGGGAGGCACTGAAGCTTTCTTT. This encodes CASSPQGGTEAFF.

The chain is built from TRBV4-2 and TRBJ2-2; D is uncertain. Germline V gene sequence: CDR1 LGHNA, CDR2 YNFKEQ. Trimming left V 0 bases short and J 3 bases short, with 5 bases between. There are 14 residues in the CDR3. CDR3 nucleotides: TGTGCCAGCAGCCAAGATCTTTACACCGGGGAGCTGTTTTTT. It encodes CASSQDLYTGELFF.

J is TRBJ1-1 and V is TRBV7-2, with TRBD1 as a possible D gene (5 bases). The germline V and J ends were trimmed by 5 bases and 3 bases, with 13 bases remaining between them. In germline, CDR1 is SGHTA, CDR2 FQGNSA. This CDR3 is 14 amino acids long. CDR3 DNA: TGTGCCAGCAGCCTCTCAGGGAGGGACACTGAAGCTTTCTTT. This encodes CASSLSGRDTEAFF.

The chain joins TRBV5-1 to TRBJ1-2; 9 bases fit TRBD1. The CDR3 spans 16 residues. V gave up 5 bases and J gave up 4 bases; unmatched junction bases: 12. Germline-derived CDR1 and CDR2 are SGHRS and YFSETQ. This chain's CDR3 is CASSMGGQGSSYGYTF. CDR3 nucleotide sequence: TGCGCCAGCAGTATGGGGGGACAGGGCTCCAGCTATGGCTACACCTTC.

The rearrangement links TRBV5-1 to TRBJ1-5, with D maybe TRBD1 (6 bases). Germline lookup yields CDR1 SGHRS and CDR2 YFSETQ. Trimming took 3 bases from V and 6 from J, leaving 13 bases between them. The CDR3 loop spans 14 amino acids. The CDR3 here is CASSSGVQGQPQHF. CDR3 coding DNA: TGCGCCAGCAGCTCAGGGGTTCAGGGTCAGCCCCAGCATTTT.

This chain uses TRBV9 with TRBJ2-1; TRBD2 aligns across 9 bases. The trim removed 0 bases at V and 10 bases at J, leaving 17 bases unmatched. The CDR3 covers 18 residues. The germline gives CDR1 SGDLS, CDR2 YYNGEE. CDR3 sequence: CASSVERTSAWERREQFF. CDR3 bases: TGTGCCAGCAGCGTAGAGCGGACTAGCGCCTGGGAGAGGAGGGAGCAGTTCTTC.

The rearrangement links TRBV2 to TRBJ2-3; possibly TRBD2 for D (6 bases). Germline assignment: CDR1 SNHLY and CDR2 FYNNEI. With 2 bases removed from V and 4 bases from J, the gap between germline ends came to 13 bases. This CDR3 comprises 15 residues. The CDR3 loop is CASSETGLAPDTQYF. The CDR3 region has the DNA TGTGCCAGCAGTGAAACGGGGCTAGCGCCAGATACGCAGTATTTT.

The rearrangement uses TRBV5-1 and TRBJ2-1; the match to TRBD2 covers 14 bases. V dropped 4 bases and J dropped 8; count of bases not matched to a gene: 8. The CDR3 is made up of 16 amino acids. CDR1 is SGHRS and CDR2 is YFSETQ in the germline V gene. CDR3 in amino acids: CASSRSGTSGGDEQFF. CDR3 coding DNA: TGCGCCAGCAGCAGGAGCGGGACTAGCGGGGGCGATGAGCAGTTCTTC. The variable domain in full, completed from reference TRBV5-1 and TRBJ2-1, reads KAGVTQTPRYLIKTRGQQVTLSCSPISGHRSVSWYQQTPGQGLQFLFEYFSETQRNKGNFPGRFSGRQFSNSRSEMNVSTLELGDSALYLCASSRSGTSGGDEQFFGPGTRLTVL.

The CDR3 sequence: CASSLKWEAGNTIYF. In nucleotides, the CDR3 is TGTGCCAGCAGCTTAAAATGGGAAGCGGGAAACACCATATATTTT. This chain uses TRBV11-2 with TRBJ1-3; D gene uncertain. Trimming cost V 2 bases and J 4 bases, with 12 bases left between them. CDR3 length: 15 residues. The germline V gene has CDR1 SGHAT and CDR2 FQNNGV.

This rearrangement joins TRBV24-1 to TRBJ2-6; D is perhaps TRBD1 (6 bases). Between the trimmed V and J ends, which lost 9 bases and 0 bases, there was a span of 20 bases. The V gene's germline CDR1 is KGHDR and CDR2 SFDVKD. This CDR3 is 18 amino acids long. DNA for the CDR3: TGTGCCACCGCACAAAAGGCAGGACAGCCCTCTGGGGCCAACGTCCTGACTTTC. This translates into CATAQKAGQPSGANVLTF.

The rearrangement joins TRBV30 to TRBJ2-1; 10 nucleotides line up with TRBD2. The CDR3 has 15 residues. V lost 0 bases to trimming and J lost 5 bases; unmatched junction nucleotides: 4. CDR1 is GTSNPN, CDR2 SVGIG, per germline (reference sequence). The chain's CDR3 is CAWSVSSGSHNEQFF. The CDR3 DNA follows: TGTGCCTGGAGTGTTTCTAGCGGGAGCCACAATGAGCAGTTCTTC.

The chain has TRBV30 and TRBJ1-3, with D unclear. The CDR3 consists of 12 residues. V gave up 4 bases and J gave up 0 bases, with 4 bases separating them. CDR1 is GTSNPN, CDR2 SVGIG, per germline (reference sequence). CDR3 sequence reads: CAWITSGNTIYF. CDR3 in DNA: TGTGCCTGGATAACCTCTGGAAACACCATATATTTT.

The chain is built from TRBV6-2 or TRBV6-3 and TRBJ2-3; D is perhaps TRBD1 (6 bases). This CDR3 is built from 15 residues. Germline CDR1 and CDR2: MNHEY and SVGEGT. Between the trimmed V and J ends, which lost 2 bases and 0 bases, there was a span of 9 bases. This chain's CDR3 is CASSYTGLSTDTQYF. The CDR3, as DNA: TGTGCCAGCAGTTACACAGGGCTAAGCACAGATACGCAGTATTTT.